Sequencing of this T cell receptor beta chain was carried out in a study of beta chain features in type 1 diabetes. Points from the study as a whole: Patients showed naive, central memory and Treg TCRB repertoires that appeared more similar than those of healthy donors. In cDNA sequencing, cells with high TCR expression could be over-represented.

The CDR3 runs to 17 residues. Germline CDR1 SNHLY, CDR2 FYNNEI. Trimming pared 1 base from V and 3 bases from J, leaving 16 bases between. A sort by CD45RO/CCR7/CD25/CD127/CD95/CD27 yielded CD4+ naive, central memory, regulatory and stem cell-like memory cells. Purity exceeded 95% in all sorted populations. The investigators reverse transcribed all of the isolated RNA, so they sequenced expressed TCRB transcripts. TCRdb keeps only in-frame clones here, not all; method: immunoSEQ multiplex PCR. Of tens of thousands of clones listed, 59% are singletons. Comments on this clone: Its target is not known.

The genes are TRBV2 and TRBJ2-1, with a possible D match to TRBD1 (6 bases). This sequence was found in a woman under 30 in good health. Sequences were obtained from Tregs from blood. The CDR3 spells CASSEVFGTNFYNEQFF. Here the CDR3 DNA reads TGTGCCAGCAGTGAAGTCTTCGGGACAAACTTCTACAATGAGCAGTTCTTC.